This T cell receptor (beta chain) was identified during a study of blood T cell repertoires in COVID-19. This CDR3 spans 13 amino acids. The germline CDR1 and CDR2 sequences are SNHLY and FYNNEI. V lost 5 bases, J lost 1 base, and 9 bases lay in between. Assay: immunoSEQ multiplex PCR; the TCRdb copy retains only in-frame clones and omits some. Among about 480,000 clones listed, 89% were seen once. Sequencing was done on a sample of peripheral blood. This sequence originates from a man between 18 and 29 years old with COVID-19, enrolled during active disease. The rearrangement uses TRBV2 and TRBJ2-7; maybe TRBD1 (5 bases). The CDR3 region has the DNA TGTGCCAGCAGTTCCCCAGGGTCCTACGAGCAGTACTTC. Amino acid sequence: CASSSPGSYEQYF. Variable domain in full (rest from reference TRBV2 and TRBJ2-7): EPEVTQTPSHQVTQMGQEVILRCVPISNHLYFYWYRQILGQKVEFLVSFYNNEISEKSEIFDDQFSVERPDGSNFTLKIRSTKLEDSAMYFCASSSPGSYEQYFGPGTRLTVT.